These 15 T cell receptor beta chains originate from one sample sequenced in a study of Graves' ophthalmopathy and Graves' hyperthyroidism. TCR beta CDR3 amplification used RNA transcripts. HTBI primers were used in a first-round RT-PCR, which preceded a second-round multiplex PCR. TCRdb itself ran the multiplex PCR reads through MiXCR, one entry per CDR3 protein. This sample carries 900,000 to 1,200,000 distinct CDR3 sequences, 35% to 40% of them seen once, and the ten largest clones take around 10%. Sequencing was performed on peripheral blood or thyroid tissue (not recorded which). The receptors were gathered from an adult man with Graves' hyperthyroidism.

This clonotype was recorded at least ten times. This chain uses TRBV19 with TRBJ2-6, with D unresolved. This CDR3 has 13 residues. Germline lookup yields CDR1 LNHDA and CDR2 SQIVND (reference sequence). Trimming removed 8 bases at V and 4 bases at J, with 9 bases between. Here the CDR3 DNA reads TGTGCCAGTGGCCGCGGCGGGGCCAACGTCCTGACTTTC. Translating gives CASGRGGANVLTF.

The chain is built from TRBV30 and TRBJ1-1; D gene ambiguous. The ends were cut back, 4 bases at V and 0 bases at J, with 0 bases in the middle. CDR1 is GTSNPN, CDR2 SVGIG, per germline (reference sequence). The length of the CDR3 is 10 residues. The CDR3 DNA reads as TGTGCCTGGATGAACACTGAAGCTTTCTTT. It is translated as CAWMNTEAFF.

This chain links TRBV29-1 with TRBJ2-5; tentative D call: TRBD2 (5 bases). Trimming cost V 2 bases and J 10 bases, with 14 bases left between them. Germline-derived CDR1 and CDR2 are SQVTM and ANQGSEA. This CDR3 has 12 residues. CDR3 bases: TGCAGCGTTGAATCTTGGTCGGGAATCCAGTACTTC. This codes for CSVESWSGIQYF.

Many counts were recorded for this clonotype. The gene calls are TRBV20-1 and TRBJ2-7; tentatively, D is TRBD1 or TRBD2 (5 bases each). V lost 5 bases to trimming and J lost 5 bases, with 19 bases between them. The germline CDR1 and CDR2 sequences are DFQATT and SNEGSKA (reference sequence). The CDR3 covers 14 residues. CDR3 coding DNA: TGCAGTGCTGACCGGGACCCAGGGACCCACGAGCAGTACTTC. It specifies CSADRDPGTHEQYF.

On this clonotype: This likely comes from a read error, as the CDR3 has no conserved phenylalanine or tryptophan at its end. It is unclear where the CDR3 begins or ends on the DNA, so no DNA is shown, and the CDR3 is as TCRdb lists it. The V call is TRBV7-2, the J call TRBJ1-1; the DNA was not used to check the table's D call, TRBD1. Counting both end residues, the CDR3 totals 8 amino acids. In germline, CDR1 is SGHTA, CDR2 FQGNSA. The CDR3 loop is CASSLLPP.

This clonotype was counted a few times. J is TRBJ2-7 and V is TRBV7-2, with 7 bases fitting TRBD2. V shed 5 bases and J 0 bases; nucleotides not matched to a gene: 16. Germline values: CDR1 SGHTA, CDR2 FQGNSA. This CDR3 has 18 residues. CDR3 bases: TGTGCCAGCAGCCACATGGGCTTTGGGGGGGTCTCCTCCTACGAGCAGTACTTC. Its translation is CASSHMGFGGVSSYEQYF.

This clonotype was recorded many times. The junction departs from germline at one end; a sequencing error may be responsible. The chain uses TRBV7-9 and TRBJ1-2; perhaps TRBD1 as D (5 bases). CDR3 size: 15 residues. CDR1 and CDR2 (germline): SEHNR, FQNEAQ (reference sequence). The CDR3 region has the DNA TGTGCCGGCAGCTCGTCCGGGACGGCCAACTATGGCTACACCTTC. It specifies CAGSSSGTANYGYTF. Together with reference TRBV7-9 and TRBJ1-2, the CDR3 gives the full variable domain: DTGVSQNPRHKITKRGQNVTFRCDPISEHNRLYWYRQTLGQGPEFLTYFQNEAQLEKSRLLSDRFSAERPKGSFSTLEIQRTEQGDSAMYLCAGSSSGTANYGYTFGSGTRLTVV.

To note about this clonotype: This may come from a read error, since a much larger clone is one base off. The chain links TRBV7-9 to TRBJ1-6; 8 bases line up with TRBD1. CDR3 size: 16 residues. Trimming cost V 5 bases and J 5 bases; bases outside gene matches: 8. The germline CDR1 and CDR2 sequences are SEHNR and FQNEAQ (reference sequence). As DNA, the CDR3 is TGTGCCAGCAGCCCAGAAAAGACAGGGGATAATTCACCCCTCCACTTT. Encoded protein: CASSPEKTGDNSPLHF.

The rearrangement uses TRBV25-1 and TRBJ1-5; the D is unclear. The CDR3 totals 17 residues. Germline V CDR1 and CDR2: MGHDK, SYGVNS. V was cut by 1 base and J by 3 bases, with 16 bases left in between. The CDR3 protein is CASSESRVADSNQPQHF. The CDR3 DNA follows: TGTGCCAGCAGTGAATCTCGAGTGGCAGACTCCAATCAGCCCCAGCATTTT.

At least ten counts were recorded for this clonotype. This chain uses TRBV7-9 with TRBJ1-2; tentative D call: TRBD1 (5 bases). V was trimmed by 8 bases and J by 8 bases, leaving 18 bases between them. The CDR3 length is 13 residues. Germline CDR1 and CDR2: SEHNR and FQNEAQ (reference sequence). CDR3 nucleotides: TGTGCCAGCTCGCGGACACAGCTCTACGGCTACACCTTC. This codes for CASSRTQLYGYTF. The variable domain in full, with the rest retrieved from reference TRBV7-9 and TRBJ1-2, is DTGVSQNPRHKITKRGQNVTFRCDPISEHNRLYWYRQTLGQGPEFLTYFQNEAQLEKSRLLSDRFSAERPKGSFSTLEIQRTEQGDSAMYLCASSRTQLYGYTFGSGTRLTVV.

This clonotype was seen repeatedly, ten times or more. The V call is TRBV20-1, the J call TRBJ1-2; TRBD1 aligns across 10 bases. The ends lost 0 bases at V and 2 bases at J; junction bases unmatched: 3. CDR3 length equals 15 residues. Germline lookup yields CDR1 DFQATT and CDR2 SNEGSKA (reference sequence). The CDR3 DNA follows: TGCAGTGCTAGAGAGACAGGGGGCAGGAACTATGGCTACACCTTC. Translation: CSARETGGRNYGYTF.

The count of this clonotype is one. The chain carries TRBV7-9 and TRBJ1-6; 7 bases line up with TRBD1. V shed 5 bases, J shed 3 bases, and the junction held 10 bases outside the gene matches. The CDR3 has 17 residues. Germline CDR1 and CDR2: SEHNR and FQNEAQ (reference sequence). The CDR3 DNA reads TGTGCCAGCAGCGCAACCTTCAGGGACAGCTATAATTCACCCCTCCACTTT. The encoded protein is CASSATFRDSYNSPLHF.

The V gene is TRBV10-3, the J gene TRBJ2-6; D is possibly TRBD1 (6 bases). The CDR3 is made up of 16 amino acids. With 3 bases removed from V and 5 bases from J, the gap between germline ends came to 14 bases. The V gene's germline CDR1 is ENHRY and CDR2 SYGVKD. The CDR3 reads CAISEGQLSRANVLTF. The CDR3, as DNA: TGTGCCATCAGTGAAGGACAGTTGTCTCGGGCCAACGTCCTGACTTTC.

Turning to this clonotype: A read error may be the cause here, since a much bigger clone is one base away. V and J are TRBV7-9 and TRBJ2-5; 8 nucleotides line up with TRBD1. Germline lookup yields CDR1 SEHNR and CDR2 FQNEAQ (reference sequence). This CDR3 has 15 amino acids. CDR3 amino acids: CTSSFDPGGEETQYF. The CDR3 DNA sequence: TGTACCAGCAGCTTTGATCCAGGGGGCGAAGAGACCCAGTACTTC.

The CDR3 reads CASSSPGQLYYEQYF. CDR3 in DNA: TGTGCCAGCAGTTCACCGGGACAGCTTTACTACGAGCAGTACTTC. The V call is TRBV9, the J call TRBJ2-7; 7 nucleotides agree with TRBD1. The CDR3 consists of 15 residues. In germline, CDR1 is SGDLS, CDR2 YYNGEE. The J segment lost 3 bases and the V segment lost 5 bases, leaving 11 bases of the junction unmatched.